This TCR beta chain was identified during a study of blood T cells in healthy people across ages. Through a sample-barcoded 5' primer and a J-beta primer mix, a second PCR was run for roughly 7 to 11 cycles. Paired-end reads containing CDR3 totaled no fewer than 3 million for each sample. A single record per CDR3 protein comes from TCRdb applying MiXCR to the 5' RACE reads. The sample includes around 1.5 million distinct CDR3 sequences, around 59% seen only once; the top ten take 5.5% to 8%. Study outcomes and limitations: Long-lived and aged donors differed, with more naive CD4+ cells and higher diversity in the long-lived. Per million T cells, the diversity of TCR beta decreased roughly linearly as age advanced.

The CDR3 extends over 12 amino acids. Trimming pared 4 bases from V and 13 bases from J, leaving 17 bases between. CDR1 is DFQATT and CDR2 is SNEGSKA in the germline V gene (reference sequence). This clonotype was seen a single time. Its antigen remains unknown. About 10 milliliters of peripheral blood were drawn from each donor into EDTA-treated tubes. Sequencing input: blood. The TCR sequence derives from a man younger than 30 in good health. The gene calls are TRBV20-1 and TRBJ2-1; either TRBD1 or TRBD2 may supply D (5 bases each). The CDR3 nucleotides are TGCAGTGCTAATGGGGACCAAGAGACCCAGTTCTTC. Protein: CSANGDQETQFF.